This TCR beta chain was sequenced for a study of cytomegalovirus exposure and HLA in healthy donors. CDR1 LNHDA and CDR2 SQIVND come from the germline V gene (reference sequence). The CDR3 sequence is 15 residues long. The V gene end was trimmed by 6 bases and the J gene end by 4 bases; junction bases not matched to a gene: 6. Worth noting for this clone: As yet, its antigen is unknown.

Study-level results: Among CMV-associated TCR beta chains, most appeared HLA-restricted in a later analysis. Accurate prediction of HLA-A and HLA-B alleles (for most subjects) was reportedly achieved from TCR beta sequences. For TCR beta chains, V- and J-gene trimming was later linked to a missense DCLRE1C variant. Donors were assumed by presence/absence analyses to have roughly uniform sequencing depth.

A multiplex PCR was run with 60 Vbeta primers and 13 Jbeta primers. Assay used: immunoSEQ multiplex PCR; TCRdb lists only in-frame clones, some missing. The data show approximately 280,000 clones, roughly 90% seen once. The sample consisted of PBMCs. This chain joins TRBV19 and TRBJ1-5, with 10 bases aligning to TRBD1. The sequence derives from a young woman in good health and CMV-seronegative. The CDR3 DNA follows: TGTGCCAGTAGCGAGTGGGGACAGGGGAATCAGCCCCAGCATTTT. Its protein product is CASSEWGQGNQPQHF. Variable domain in full (rest from reference TRBV19 and TRBJ1-5): DGGITQSPKYLFRKEGQNVTLSCEQNLNHDAMYWYRQDPGQGLRLIYYSQIVNDFQKGDIAEGYSVSREKKESFPLTVTSAQKNPTAFYLCASSEWGQGNQPQHFGDGTRLSIL.